The 15 T cell receptor beta chains given below trace back to one sample, sequenced in a study of cytotoxic CD8 clonotypes in ibrutinib-treated CLL. Repertoires were generated with immunoSEQ multiplex PCR, while TCRdb's copy carries only in-frame clones and drops some. The sample includes hundreds of thousands of clones, 70% seen only once; the top ten take 15% to 19%. Sample: PBMCs, taken after 24 months of ibrutinib treatment. These receptors all stem from a human donor with chronic lymphocytic leukemia.

This clone came up once. This chain joins TRBV2 and TRBJ2-5; TRBD1 matches at 7 bases. CDR1 is SNHLY and CDR2 is FYNNEI in the germline V gene. The CDR3 totals 13 residues. The V and J ends lost 8 bases and 4 bases, in that order; junction bases with no gene match: 7. The CDR3 region is CASGWDSGETQYF. DNA of the CDR3: TGTGCCAGCGGATGGGACAGTGGAGAGACCCAGTACTTC.

This clone has a handful of counts. This chain links TRBV19 with TRBJ2-5; D remains ambiguous. The V end was cut by 4 bases, the J end by 4 bases, with 10 bases between. This CDR3 region has 13 residues. Germline V gene data show CDR1 as LNHDA and CDR2 as SQIVND (reference sequence). The CDR3 is CASSRLASETQYF. The CDR3 DNA sequence: TGTGCCAGTAGTAGACTCGCCTCAGAGACCCAGTACTTC.

V and J are TRBV9 and TRBJ1-1; D is uncertain. The germline gives CDR1 SGDLS, CDR2 YYNGEE. Trimming cost V 0 bases and J 2 bases, with 8 bases left between them. CDR3 length: 14 amino acids. The CDR3 DNA reads as TGTGCCAGCAGCGTAGAGAGAGACAACACTGAAGCTTTCTTT. Its protein product is CASSVERDNTEAFF.

The J gene is TRBJ2-5, the V gene TRBV28; D not certain. Deletions cut 4 bases from V and 5 bases from J, with 11 bases between. Germline V gene data show CDR1 as MDHEN and CDR2 as SYDVKM. The CDR3 has 13 amino acids. CDR3 protein: CASSSPHRETQYF. CDR3 nucleotide sequence: TGTGCCAGCAGTTCACCGCATCGGGAGACCCAGTACTTC.

This clone was recorded a few times. The chain combines TRBV5-6 with TRBJ1-2; possibly TRBD1 for D (5 bases). This CDR3 has 14 amino acids. Trimming took off 4 bases at V and 4 bases at J, with 14 bases between the two ends. The V gene's germline CDR1 is SGHDT and CDR2 YYEEEE. CDR3 protein: CASSQDGASYGYTF. DNA of the CDR3: TGTGCCAGCAGCCAGGATGGGGCAAGCTATGGCTACACCTTC. Full variable domain (outside the CDR3, taken from reference TRBV5-6 and TRBJ1-2): DAGVTQSPTHLIKTRGQQVTLRCSPKSGHDTVSWYQQALGQGPQFIFQYYEEEERQRGNFPDRFSGHQFPNYSSELNVNALLLGDSALYLCASSQDGASYGYTFGSGTRLTVV.

The V and J genes are TRBV9 and TRBJ2-1, with D perhaps being TRBD1 or TRBD2 (5 bases each). Germline CDR1 reads SGDLS; CDR2 reads YYNGEE. The CDR3 contains 14 residues. The germline V and J ends were trimmed by 0 bases and 6 bases, with 10 bases remaining between them. CDR3 region: CASSVVGVTNEQFF. The DNA for the CDR3 is TGTGCCAGCAGCGTAGTGGGGGTCACCAATGAGCAGTTCTTC.

This clone was seen more than once but under ten times. V usage is TRBV19 and J usage is TRBJ2-7; possibly TRBD1 for D (5 bases). Germline loops: CDR1 LNHDA, CDR2 SQIVND (reference sequence). V gave up 3 bases and J gave up 3 bases, with 15 bases separating them. CDR3 length: 15 amino acids. The CDR3 DNA is TGTGCCAGTAGTATCGCAGGGCTGACACTCTACGAGCAGTACTTC. Protein product: CASSIAGLTLYEQYF.

This clone was seen a few times. This rearrangement joins TRBV30 to TRBJ1-1; D is possibly TRBD1 (6 bases). CDR1 and CDR2 from the germline V gene are GTSNPN and SVGIG (reference sequence). The CDR3 has 10 amino acids. V was clipped by 6 bases and J by 7 bases, with 9 bases between them. In DNA, the CDR3 is TGTGCCTGCCTAGGGGGTGAAGCTTTCTTT. It specifies CACLGGEAFF.

This clone has more than one count but fewer than ten. The same CDR3 arises from other DNA sequences in this sample as well. In nucleotides, the CDR3 is TGCAGCGTCGGGCAGGAAAATCAGCCCCAGCATTTT. Protein product: CSVGQENQPQHF. This sequence joins TRBV29-1 and TRBJ1-5; no firm D call. V was trimmed by 6 bases and J by 4 bases, leaving 10 bases between them. CDR3 length equals 12 residues. Per germline, CDR1 SQVTM and CDR2 ANQGSEA.

CDR3 region: CSVVGTEAFF. The CDR3 DNA follows: TGCAGCGTTGTTGGCACTGAAGCTTTCTTT. The gene calls are TRBV29-1 and TRBJ1-1; D remains unclear. Germline assignment: CDR1 SQVTM and CDR2 ANQGSEA. The CDR3 totals 10 residues. Trimming stripped 4 bases from V and 4 bases from J, with 4 bases between.

The chain has TRBV9 and TRBJ1-4, with 10 positions matching TRBD1. J gave up 8 bases and V 4 bases, and 8 bases lay outside the gene matches. Germline values: CDR1 SGDLS, CDR2 YYNGEE. The CDR3 is 15 amino acids. The CDR3 sequence is CASSSRQGASEKLFF. For the CDR3, the DNA is TGTGCCAGCAGCAGCCGACAGGGGGCGAGCGAAAAACTGTTTTTT.

This sequence joins TRBV11-3 and TRBJ2-5; D might be TRBD2 (6 bases). The V gene's germline CDR1 is SGHNT and CDR2 YENEEA. The CDR3 contains 15 residues. V gave up 5 bases and J gave up 5 bases, with 18 bases separating them. The DNA of the CDR3 is TGTGCCAGCAGCCTAATAGGTCGGGCGGGGGAGACCCAGTACTTC. Protein sequence: CASSLIGRAGETQYF.

V usage is TRBV28 and J usage is TRBJ2-7; 15 bases map to TRBD2. Looked up from germline, CDR1 is MDHEN and CDR2 is SYDVKM. Trimming at V came to 6 bases and at J to 4 bases, leaving 10 bases not matched to a gene. The CDR3 totals 17 residues. The CDR3: CASSLGLAGGPDYEQYF. CDR3 nucleotides: TGTGCCAGCAGCCTCGGACTAGCGGGAGGGCCGGATTACGAGCAGTACTTC.

This chain joins TRBV19 and TRBJ2-1; TRBD2 aligns across 8 bases. CDR1 LNHDA and CDR2 SQIVND come from the germline V gene (reference sequence). The CDR3 extends over 15 amino acids. V dropped 2 bases and J dropped 8; count of bases not matched to a gene: 8. The CDR3 nucleotides are TGTGCCAGTAGTATAATACTAGCGGTAGGGTATGAGCAGTTCTTC. Residues: CASSIILAVGYEQFF.

The V gene is TRBV25-1, the J gene TRBJ2-1, with D possibly matching TRBD1 (6 bases). Trimming took 6 bases from V and 1 from J, leaving 7 bases between them. The CDR3 has 13 residues. CDR1 is MGHDK, CDR2 SYGVNS, per germline. The CDR3 spells CASRQGSYNEQFF. The CDR3, as DNA: TGTGCCAGCAGACAGGGTTCCTACAATGAGCAGTTCTTC.